A single sample gave rise to the 5 T cell receptor beta chains below, sequenced in a study of radiotherapy plus CTLA-4 blockade in lung cancer. Repertoires were generated with immunoSEQ multiplex PCR, while TCRdb's copy carries only in-frame clones and drops some. The sample has about 64,000 clones, less than 75% seen once. Sequenced material: peripheral blood, taken from a patient treated with radiotherapy plus ipilimumab. These receptors originate from a human donor with non-small cell lung cancer whose response to radiotherapy plus ipilimumab could not be evaluated.

The chain has TRBV4-1 and TRBJ2-4; TRBD2 matches 12 bases. The CDR3 loop spans 19 amino acids. Germline V CDR1 and CDR2: MGHRA, YSYEKL. The junction had 13 bases not matched to a gene; V was cut back by 1 base and J by 6 bases. The CDR3 nucleotides read TGCGCCAGCAGCCAAGTTAGGGCTAGCGGGAGGGCCGTTGTAAACATTCAGTACTTC. This gives the protein CASSQVRASGRAVVNIQYF.

This clone was observed a few times. V gene TRBV4-2 combines with J gene TRBJ1-2; no reliable D call. Trimming cost V 0 bases and J 8 bases, with 13 bases left between them. CDR1 and CDR2 (germline): LGHNA, YNFKEQ. The CDR3 runs to 14 residues. CDR3 sequence: CASSQDAGLGGYTF. CDR3 DNA: TGTGCCAGCAGCCAAGACGCGGGTTTGGGCGGCTACACCTTC.

This clone has more than one count but fewer than ten. This chain uses TRBV5-6 with TRBJ2-7; D gene unclear. This CDR3 spans 12 amino acids. With 2 bases removed from V and 3 bases from J, the gap between germline ends came to 6 bases. Germline CDR1 reads SGHDT; CDR2 reads YYEEEE. The CDR3 bases are TGTGCCAGCAGCTTATATTACTACGAGCAGTACTTC. It encodes CASSLYYYEQYF. Together with reference TRBV5-6 and TRBJ2-7, the CDR3 gives the full variable domain: DAGVTQSPTHLIKTRGQQVTLRCSPKSGHDTVSWYQQALGQGPQFIFQYYEEEERQRGNFPDRFSGHQFPNYSSELNVNALLLGDSALYLCASSLYYYEQYFGPGTRLTVT.

V gene TRBV7-9 combines with J gene TRBJ2-3; possible D gene TRBD2, 5 bases. The V end was cut by 6 bases, the J end by 5 bases, with 12 bases between. The CDR3 contains 13 residues. Germline lookup yields CDR1 SEHNR and CDR2 FQNEAQ (reference sequence). The CDR3 loop reads CASRGSGRDTQYF. The CDR3 coding sequence is TGTGCCAGCAGAGGGAGTGGTAGAGATACGCAGTATTTT.

The V call is TRBV11-2, the J call TRBJ1-2; a weak D match, TRBD1 (5 bases). Deletions cut 5 bases from V and 1 base from J, with 14 bases between. The germline gives CDR1 SGHAT, CDR2 FQNNGV. This CDR3 spans 15 amino acids. CDR3 residues: CASSEGGALNYGYTF. The CDR3 region has the DNA TGTGCCAGCAGCGAGGGAGGGGCGCTTAACTATGGCTACACCTTC.